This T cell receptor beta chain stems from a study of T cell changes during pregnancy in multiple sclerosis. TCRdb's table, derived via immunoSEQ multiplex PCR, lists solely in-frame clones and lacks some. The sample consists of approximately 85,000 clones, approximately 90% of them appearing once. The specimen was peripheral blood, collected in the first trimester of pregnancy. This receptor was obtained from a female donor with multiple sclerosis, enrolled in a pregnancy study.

The CDR3 bases are TGTGCCAGCAGCTCCCCGGGACAGGGCCTCGAGCAGTACTTC. It codes for CASSSPGQGLEQYF. The chain is built from TRBV11-2 and TRBJ2-7, with 9 bases lining up with TRBD1. Per germline, CDR1 SGHAT and CDR2 FQNNGV. After removal of 4 bases from V and 6 bases from J, the junction contained 7 bases not matched to a gene. The CDR3 loop spans 14 amino acids. The full variable domain, rest sourced from reference TRBV11-2 and TRBJ2-7, is EAGVAQSPRYKIIEKRQSVAFWCNPISGHATLYWYQQILGQGPKLLIQFQNNGVVDDSQLPKDRFSAERLKGVDSTLKIQPAKLEDSAVYLCASSSPGQGLEQYFGPGTRLTVT.